One and the same sample provided the 3 T cell receptor beta chains below, sequenced in a study of shared clonotypes between healthy human individuals. Libraries were prepared by immunoSEQ multiplex PCR; TCRdb keeps only in-frame clonotypes and omits some of them. The data show roughly 2,300,000 clones, with 85% to 95% seen just once and 0.37% held by the top ten. Sequences were obtained from naive CD4+ T cells from PBMCs. Subset meaning: CD45RA+ positively selected. These receptors were taken from a man younger than 35 in good health. Some clones in this sample may be carry-over from other donors' samples.

On this clone: Other DNA sequences within the sample encode an identical CDR3. The rearrangement uses TRBV5-1 and TRBJ2-7; D not certain. V was pared by 0 bases and J by 2 bases, with 9 bases between. The germline V gene has CDR1 SGHRS and CDR2 YFSETQ. The CDR3 totals 14 residues. The CDR3 DNA reads TGCGCCAGCAGCTTGGAGGGCAGCACCTACGAGCAGTACTTC. This gives the protein CASSLEGSTYEQYF.

The chain uses TRBV7-9 and TRBJ2-3; D is unresolved. Germline V lookup: CDR1 SEHNR, CDR2 FQNEAQ (reference sequence). This CDR3 comprises 15 residues. Between the trimmed V and J ends, which lost 1 base and 0 bases, there was a span of 8 bases. CDR3 loop: CASSLVPVSTDTQYF. The CDR3, as DNA: TGTGCCAGCAGCTTAGTTCCGGTTAGCACAGATACGCAGTATTTT.

This sequence joins TRBV6-6 and TRBJ1-1, with D tentatively TRBD1 (6 bases). The CDR3 contains 14 residues. Germline CDR1 and CDR2: MNHNY and SVGAGI (reference sequence). V was clipped by 7 bases and J by 0 bases, with 12 bases between them. This CDR3 reads CASTQQGLNTEAFF. CDR3 nucleotides: TGTGCCAGCACTCAACAGGGACTGAACACTGAAGCTTTCTTT.